These 24 T cell receptor beta chains share one sample of origin, sequenced in a study of cytomegalovirus exposure and HLA in healthy donors. Amplification used 60 Vbeta primers and 13 Jbeta primers. Here immunoSEQ multiplex PCR was the method, and the copy in TCRdb shows in-frame clones only, minus some. The table includes 150,000 or so clones, 60% to 80% detected once. Source material: PBMCs. The receptor set was obtained from a woman in her thirties or forties in good health and CMV-seropositive.

The chain is built from TRBV14 and TRBJ1-2, with D maybe TRBD1 (5 bases). Trimming stripped 5 bases from V and 0 bases from J, with 13 bases between. There are 15 residues in the CDR3. Germline assignment: CDR1 SGHDN and CDR2 FVKESK. The chain's CDR3 is CASSATGYSNYGYTF. The CDR3 region has the DNA TGTGCCAGCAGCGCTACAGGATACTCTAACTATGGCTACACCTTC.

The V call is TRBV18, the J call TRBJ2-5, with unresolved D. V dropped 3 bases and J dropped 1 base, with 3 bases sitting between them. Germline lookup yields CDR1 KGHSH and CDR2 LQKENI. CDR3 length: 12 residues. The CDR3 sequence is CASSPGQETQYF. CDR3 coding DNA: TGTGCCAGCTCACCCGGCCAAGAGACCCAGTACTTC.

The V call is TRBV28, the J call TRBJ2-2; D not resolved. CDR1 and CDR2 from the germline V gene are MDHEN and SYDVKM. This CDR3 has 12 amino acids. V lost 4 bases and J 6 bases, leaving 6 bases between the germline ends. The CDR3 is CASSYRAGELFF. The CDR3 DNA sequence: TGTGCCAGCAGTTATCGGGCCGGGGAGCTGTTTTTT.

This chain uses TRBV5-1 with TRBJ2-1; 10 bases map to TRBD2. CDR3 length: 17 residues. Trimming took 4 bases from V and 1 from J; bases not matched to a gene: 8. Germline values: CDR1 SGHRS, CDR2 YFSETQ. The CDR3 loop is CASSLRPTSGSYNEQFF. CDR3 sequence (DNA): TGCGCCAGCAGCCTCCGGCCGACTAGCGGGTCCTACAATGAGCAGTTCTTC.

The rearrangement links TRBV5-6 to TRBJ1-4; 10 nucleotides match TRBD1. The CDR3 spans 15 residues. Germline V gene sequence: CDR1 SGHDT, CDR2 YYEEEE. V shed 4 bases and J 5 bases; nucleotides not matched to a gene: 5. CDR3 DNA: TGTGCCAGCAGCCCTCTGGACAGGGGGAATGAAAAACTGTTTTTT. This gives the protein CASSPLDRGNEKLFF.

The V gene is TRBV19, the J gene TRBJ2-3, with 9 nucleotides matching TRBD2. Germline CDR1 is LNHDA and CDR2 is SQIVND (reference sequence). The CDR3 covers 14 residues. Trimming removed 1 base from V and 7 bases from J; junction bases left unmatched: 3. The DNA of the CDR3 is TGTGCCAGTAGTATAGCGAGCGGGGGGAATACGCAGTATTTT. It specifies CASSIASGGNTQYF.

The chain is built from TRBV6-5 and TRBJ1-1; TRBD1 agrees at 9 bases. This CDR3 is 16 amino acids long. Trimming cost V 0 bases and J 1 base; bases outside gene matches: 3. Germline V gives CDR1 MNHEY, CDR2 SVGAGI. CDR3 nucleotide sequence: TGTGCCAGCAGTTACTCGATGGGACAGGGGAACACTGAAGCTTTCTTT. Residues: CASSYSMGQGNTEAFF.

This clone was detected a few times. The chain couples TRBV28 to TRBJ2-1, with 7 bases lining up with TRBD1. CDR3 size: 14 residues. The ends lost 7 bases at V and 0 bases at J; junction bases unmatched: 3. In germline, CDR1 is MDHEN, CDR2 SYDVKM. CDR3 coding DNA: TGTGCCAGCACCAGGGACAGCTCCTACAATGAGCAGTTCTTC. Encoded protein: CASTRDSSYNEQFF.

This chain uses TRBV5-1 with TRBJ1-1, with TRBD1 identical over 9 bases. The CDR3 consists of 15 residues. V gave up 1 base and J gave up 2 bases; unmatched junction bases: 3. The V gene's germline CDR1 is SGHRS and CDR2 YFSETQ. The CDR3 loop reads CASSLTGGANTEAFF. The CDR3 DNA reads as TGCGCCAGCAGCTTGACAGGGGGCGCAAACACTGAAGCTTTCTTT.

The chain joins TRBV11-2 to TRBJ2-2; D is undetermined. From germline, CDR1 is SGHAT and CDR2 FQNNGV. This CDR3 is built from 17 residues. V shed 5 bases and J shed 0 bases, with 16 bases lying between them. The CDR3 reads CASSTTPALANTGELFF. DNA of the CDR3: TGTGCCAGCAGCACCACCCCGGCGCTAGCGAACACCGGGGAGCTGTTTTTT.

This chain uses TRBV18 with TRBJ1-1; 8 bases agree with TRBD1. V lost 3 bases and J lost 4; bases outside the gene matches: 4. Looked up from germline, CDR1 is KGHSH and CDR2 is LQKENI. The CDR3 sequence is 14 residues long. The chain's CDR3 is CASSPDRVGTEAFF. In nucleotides, the CDR3 is TGTGCCAGCTCACCGGACAGGGTGGGCACTGAAGCTTTCTTT.

The V gene is TRBV18, the J gene TRBJ1-2; D gene ambiguous. Germline V gene data show CDR1 as KGHSH and CDR2 as LQKENI. V lost 0 bases, J lost 1 base, and 9 bases lay in between. The CDR3 totals 15 residues. Here the CDR3 reads CASSPPVGSNYGYTF. CDR3 in DNA: TGTGCCAGCTCACCACCAGTTGGCAGTAACTATGGCTACACCTTC.

The sample holds a few counts of this clone. This rearrangement joins TRBV15 to TRBJ1-3; D call uncertain. Trimming removed 4 bases from V and 0 bases from J, with 10 bases in between. The CDR3 contains 15 residues. CDR1 and CDR2 (germline): LNHNV, YYDKDF (reference sequence). CDR3 region: CATSKGALSGNTIYF. The CDR3 DNA reads TGTGCCACCAGCAAGGGAGCCCTCTCTGGAAACACCATATATTTT.

This clone was counted only a few times. The V and J genes are TRBV13 and TRBJ2-7; 9 bases fit TRBD2. The V gene end was trimmed by 4 bases and the J gene end by 7 bases; junction bases not matched to a gene: 8. This CDR3 is 14 amino acids long. Germline-derived CDR1 and CDR2 are PRHDT and FYEKMQ (reference sequence). The CDR3 protein is CASSSRGGANEQYF. CDR3 in DNA: TGTGCCAGCAGCTCCCGCGGGGGGGCCAATGAGCAGTACTTC.

The chain has TRBV6-5 and TRBJ1-1; 7 bases align to TRBD1. This CDR3 has 14 amino acids. Germline CDR1 and CDR2: MNHEY and SVGAGI. Trimming cost V 6 bases and J 1 base; bases outside gene matches: 5. CDR3 DNA sequence: TGTGCCAGCAGAGACAGGGTTCCGAACACTGAAGCTTTCTTT. Its translation: CASRDRVPNTEAFF.

The chain is built from TRBV19 and TRBJ1-5; 8 bases align to TRBD1. V lost 3 bases to trimming and J lost 7 bases; unmatched junction nucleotides: 5. The CDR3 totals 14 residues. Germline V gene data show CDR1 as LNHDA and CDR2 as SQIVND (reference sequence). The CDR3 here is CASSIPNRGQPQHF. DNA for the CDR3: TGTGCCAGTAGTATCCCCAACAGGGGGCAGCCCCAGCATTTT.

The rearrangement links TRBV27 to TRBJ1-4, with D possibly being TRBD1 (5 bases). Germline V gives CDR1 MNHEY, CDR2 SMNVEV (reference sequence). The CDR3 is made up of 15 amino acids. The germline V and J ends were trimmed by 5 bases and 8 bases, with 18 bases remaining between them. Here the CDR3 reads CASSPVRGAGEKLFF. The CDR3 coding sequence is TGTGCCAGCAGTCCAGTTCGGGGCGCGGGGGAAAAACTGTTTTTT.

The genes are TRBV13 and TRBJ1-3; 7 bases are shared with TRBD1. V lost 4 bases and J lost 4; bases outside the gene matches: 10. Germline CDR1 is PRHDT and CDR2 is FYEKMQ (reference sequence). The CDR3 has 16 amino acids. CDR3 in amino acids: CASSSQRGTAGNTIYF. The DNA for the CDR3 is TGTGCCAGCAGCTCCCAAAGAGGGACAGCAGGAAACACCATATATTTT. Drawing the rest from reference TRBV13 and TRBJ1-3, the complete variable domain is AAGVIQSPRHLIKEKRETATLKCYPIPRHDTVYWYQQGPGQDPQFLISFYEKMQSDKGSIPDRFSAQQFSDYHSELNMSSLELGDSALYFCASSSQRGTAGNTIYFGEGSWLTVV.

This clone came up once. The rearrangement links TRBV4-1 to TRBJ1-2; 8 nucleotides line up with TRBD1. V lost 4 bases, J lost 7 bases, and 11 bases stayed unmatched. The CDR3 length is 15 residues. CDR1 MGHRA and CDR2 YSYEKL come from the germline V gene. CDR3 amino acids: CASSRIDRGESGYTF. The CDR3 DNA follows: TGCGCCAGCAGCCGGATTGACAGGGGCGAAAGTGGCTACACCTTC.

V is TRBV6-1 and J is TRBJ2-3; the D gene is possibly TRBD1 (5 bases). V lost 2 bases and J lost 6, with 9 bases in between. CDR3 length equals 13 residues. Per germline, CDR1 MNHNS and CDR2 SASEGT. CDR3 DNA sequence: TGTGCCAGCAGTGAACAGGGCGGTGATACGCAGTATTTT. Translated, it gives CASSEQGGDTQYF.

CDR3 sequence (DNA): TGCGCCAGCAGCTTGGGAGGCCGAGAGACCCAGTACTTC. Its protein product is CASSLGGRETQYF. The gene calls are TRBV5-1 and TRBJ2-5; D ambiguous. Per the germline V gene, CDR1 is SGHRS and CDR2 is YFSETQ. The CDR3 sequence is 13 residues long. V shed 0 bases and J shed 4 bases, with 7 bases lying between them.

The gene calls are TRBV19 and TRBJ2-2; D gene unclear. The V end was cut by 5 bases, the J end by 2 bases, with 12 bases between. The CDR3 is 15 amino acids. Germline V gene sequence: CDR1 LNHDA, CDR2 SQIVND (reference sequence). Here the CDR3 DNA reads TGTGCCAGTAGTCCACAGAAAGCTAACACCGGGGAGCTGTTTTTT. It is translated as CASSPQKANTGELFF. Full variable domain (rest looked up from reference TRBV19 and TRBJ2-2): DGGITQSPKYLFRKEGQNVTLSCEQNLNHDAMYWYRQDPGQGLRLIYYSQIVNDFQKGDIAEGYSVSREKKESFPLTVTSAQKNPTAFYLCASSPQKANTGELFFGEGSRLTVL.

The chain uses TRBV18 and TRBJ1-1, with D unresolved. The germline CDR1 and CDR2 sequences are KGHSH and LQKENI. The V end lost 3 bases, the J end lost 0 bases, and 8 bases lay between the germline ends. This CDR3 has 14 amino acids. CDR3 nucleotides: TGTGCCAGCTCACCTCTTATCCTGAACACTGAAGCTTTCTTT. Translating it yields CASSPLILNTEAFF.

V and J are TRBV4-1 and TRBJ1-4; perhaps TRBD1 as D (5 bases). The CDR3 loop spans 13 amino acids. Germline CDR1 reads MGHRA; CDR2 reads YSYEKL. V lost 6 bases, J lost 3 bases, and 8 bases lay in between. The CDR3 reads CASSRQSNEKLFF. Here the CDR3 DNA reads TGCGCCAGCAGTCGACAGTCTAATGAAAAACTGTTTTTT.